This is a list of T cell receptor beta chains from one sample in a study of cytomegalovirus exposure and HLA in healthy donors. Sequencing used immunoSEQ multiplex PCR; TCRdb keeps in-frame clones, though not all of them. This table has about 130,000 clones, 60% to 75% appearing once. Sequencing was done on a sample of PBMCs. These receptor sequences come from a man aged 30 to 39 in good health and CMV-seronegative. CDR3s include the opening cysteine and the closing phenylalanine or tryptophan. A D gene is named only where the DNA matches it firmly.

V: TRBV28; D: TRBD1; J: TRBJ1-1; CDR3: CASSLLQGAGTEAFF; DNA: TGTGCCAGCAGTCTACTTCAGGGGGCAGGGACTGAAGCTTTCTTT
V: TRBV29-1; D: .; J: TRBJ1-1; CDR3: CSVGDSYTEAFF; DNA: TGCAGCGTTGGGGACTCTTACACTGAAGCTTTCTTT
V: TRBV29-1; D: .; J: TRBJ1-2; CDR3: CSVGVGMDNPVTF; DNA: TGCAGCGTGGGCGTTGGGATGGACAATCCTGTCACCTTC
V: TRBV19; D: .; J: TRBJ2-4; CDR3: CASSPDSLNSQYF; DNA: TGTGCCAGTAGTCCGGACAGTTTAAACAGTCAGTACTTC
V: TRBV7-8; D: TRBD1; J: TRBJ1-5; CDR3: CASSLRGQGSGQPQHF; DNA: TGTGCCAGCAGCTTAAGGGGACAGGGGAGTGGTCAGCCCCAGCATTTT
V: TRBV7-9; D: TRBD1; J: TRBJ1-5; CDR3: CASSLTGSNQPQHF; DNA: TGTGCCAGCAGCTTGACAGGGAGCAATCAGCCCCAGCATTTT
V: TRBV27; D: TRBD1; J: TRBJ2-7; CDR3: CASSLSTGGAYEQYF; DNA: TGTGCCAGCAGTTTATCGACAGGGGGGGCCTACGAGCAGTACTTC
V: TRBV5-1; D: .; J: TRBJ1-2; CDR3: CASSLTGLMEHNYGYTF; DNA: TGCGCCAGCAGCCTAACAGGTCTGATGGAGCATAACTATGGCTACACCTTC
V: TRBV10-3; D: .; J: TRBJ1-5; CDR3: CAISGDNTNPYSNQPQHF; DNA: TGTGCCATCAGTGGAGACAACACCAACCCTTATAGCAATCAGCCCCAGCATTTT
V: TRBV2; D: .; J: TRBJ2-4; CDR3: CASSERAAGNIQYF; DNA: TGTGCCAGCAGTGAACGGGCAGCGGGAAACATTCAGTACTTC